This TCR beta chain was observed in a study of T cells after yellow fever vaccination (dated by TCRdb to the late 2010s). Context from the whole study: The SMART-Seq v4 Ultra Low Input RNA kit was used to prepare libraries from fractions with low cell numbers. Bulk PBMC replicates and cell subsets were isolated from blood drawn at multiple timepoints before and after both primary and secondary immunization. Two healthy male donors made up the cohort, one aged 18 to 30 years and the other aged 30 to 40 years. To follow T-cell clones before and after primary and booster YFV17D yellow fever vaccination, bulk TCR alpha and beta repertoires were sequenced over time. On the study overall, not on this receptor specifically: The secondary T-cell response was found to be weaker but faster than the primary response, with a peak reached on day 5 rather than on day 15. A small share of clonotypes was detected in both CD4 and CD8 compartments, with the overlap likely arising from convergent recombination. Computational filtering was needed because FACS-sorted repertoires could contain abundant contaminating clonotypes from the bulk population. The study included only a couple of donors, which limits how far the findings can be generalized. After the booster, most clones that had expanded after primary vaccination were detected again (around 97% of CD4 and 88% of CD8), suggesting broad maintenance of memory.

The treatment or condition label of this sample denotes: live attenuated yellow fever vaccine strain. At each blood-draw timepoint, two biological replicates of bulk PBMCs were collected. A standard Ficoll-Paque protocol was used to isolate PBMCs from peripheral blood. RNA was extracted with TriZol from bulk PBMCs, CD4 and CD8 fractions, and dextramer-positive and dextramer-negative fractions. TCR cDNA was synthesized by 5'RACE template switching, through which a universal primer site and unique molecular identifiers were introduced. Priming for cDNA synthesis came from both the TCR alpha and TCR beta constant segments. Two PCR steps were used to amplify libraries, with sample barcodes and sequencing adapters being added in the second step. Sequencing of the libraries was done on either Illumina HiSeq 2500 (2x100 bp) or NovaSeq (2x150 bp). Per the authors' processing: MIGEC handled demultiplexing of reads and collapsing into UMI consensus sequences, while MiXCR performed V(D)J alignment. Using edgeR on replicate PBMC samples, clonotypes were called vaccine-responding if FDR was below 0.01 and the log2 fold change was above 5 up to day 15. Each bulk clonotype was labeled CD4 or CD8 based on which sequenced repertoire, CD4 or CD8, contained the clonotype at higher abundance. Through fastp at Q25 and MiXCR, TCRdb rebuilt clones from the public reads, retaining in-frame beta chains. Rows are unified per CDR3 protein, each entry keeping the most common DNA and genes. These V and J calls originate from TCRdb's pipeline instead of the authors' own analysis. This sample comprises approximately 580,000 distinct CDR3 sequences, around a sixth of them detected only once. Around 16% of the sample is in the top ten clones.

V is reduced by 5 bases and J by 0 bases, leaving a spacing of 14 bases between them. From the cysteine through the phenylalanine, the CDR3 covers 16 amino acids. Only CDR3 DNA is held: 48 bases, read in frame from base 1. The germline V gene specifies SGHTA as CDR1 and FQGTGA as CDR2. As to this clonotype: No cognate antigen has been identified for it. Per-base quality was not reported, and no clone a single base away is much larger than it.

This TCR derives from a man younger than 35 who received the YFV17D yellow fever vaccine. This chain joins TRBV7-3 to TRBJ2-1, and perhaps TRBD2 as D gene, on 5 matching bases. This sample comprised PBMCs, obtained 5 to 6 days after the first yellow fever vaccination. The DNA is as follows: TGTGCCAGCAGCCGTACCGGGGTTAGCTCCTACAATGAGCAGTTCTTC. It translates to CASSRTGVSSYNEQFF.